The table lists the clone carrying this TCR beta chain with a few counts. Its antigen is undetermined. These data originate in a study of CD8+ T cells in alopecia areata. Study-level results: Scalp sample sequencing also detects resident alphabeta T cells of normal skin. Among the 100 top clones, expanded CD8+ clones, like scalp clonality, were significantly decreased by tofacitinib. On tofacitinib, scalp and blood still held many of the expanded lesional clones.

Isolated RNA was reverse transcribed into cDNA used as the sequencing template. Libraries were prepared by immunoSEQ multiplex PCR; TCRdb keeps only in-frame clonotypes and omits some of them. Among roughly 110,000 clones, approximately 55% were seen once, and the ten largest hold approximately 3.6%. Treatment denoted: oral pan-JAK inhibitor, 5-10 mg twice daily. This CDR3 comprises 14 residues. The V end was cut by 5 bases, the J end by 2 bases, with 13 bases between. Germline CDR1 and CDR2: SEHNR and FQNEAQ (reference sequence). The sequencing here drew on CD4+ T cells sorted from blood, taken at week 24, from a patient treated with tofacitinib. The sequence was collected from a human donor with alopecia areata. The V gene is TRBV7-9, the J gene TRBJ2-7; D remains ambiguous. The CDR3 DNA is TGTGCCAGCAGCGCTAATTTGGGCCCCTACGAGCAGTACTTC. This codes for CASSANLGPYEQYF.